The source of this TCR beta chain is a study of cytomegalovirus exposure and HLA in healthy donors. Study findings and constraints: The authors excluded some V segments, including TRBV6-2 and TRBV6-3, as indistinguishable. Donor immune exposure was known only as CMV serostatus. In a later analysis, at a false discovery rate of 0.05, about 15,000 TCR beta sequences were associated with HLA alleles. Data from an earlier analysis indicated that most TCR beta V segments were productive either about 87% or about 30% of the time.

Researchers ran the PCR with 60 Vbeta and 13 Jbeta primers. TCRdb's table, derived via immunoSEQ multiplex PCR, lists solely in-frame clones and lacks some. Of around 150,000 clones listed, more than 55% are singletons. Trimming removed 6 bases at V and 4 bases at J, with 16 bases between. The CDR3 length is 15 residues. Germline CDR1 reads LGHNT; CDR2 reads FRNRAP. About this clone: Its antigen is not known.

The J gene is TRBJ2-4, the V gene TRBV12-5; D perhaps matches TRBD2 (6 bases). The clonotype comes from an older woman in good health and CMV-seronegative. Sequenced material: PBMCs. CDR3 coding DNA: TGTGCTAGTGGGCAAAGGGAGGACGGAAAAAACATTCAGTACTTC. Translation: CASGQREDGKNIQYF.